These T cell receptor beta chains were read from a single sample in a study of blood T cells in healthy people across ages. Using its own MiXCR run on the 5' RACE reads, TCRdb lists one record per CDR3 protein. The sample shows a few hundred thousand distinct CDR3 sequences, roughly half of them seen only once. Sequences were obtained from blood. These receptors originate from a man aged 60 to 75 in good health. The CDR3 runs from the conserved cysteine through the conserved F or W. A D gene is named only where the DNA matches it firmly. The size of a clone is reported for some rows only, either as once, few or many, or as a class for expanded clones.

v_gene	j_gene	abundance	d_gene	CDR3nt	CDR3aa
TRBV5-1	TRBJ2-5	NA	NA	TGCGCCAGCAGCATACAGGTAGACAAAGAGACCCAGTACTTC	CASSIQVDKETQYF
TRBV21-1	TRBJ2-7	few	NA	TGTGCCAGTGGACTAGGAACCTACGAGCAGTACTTC	CASGLGTYEQYF
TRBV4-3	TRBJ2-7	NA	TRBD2	TGCGCCAGCAGCCAAGACTTGACTAGCGGATCCTACGAGCAGTACTTC	CASSQDLTSGSYEQYF
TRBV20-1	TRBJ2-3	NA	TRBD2	TGCAGTGCTCCCCCAAGACTAGCCTCAGATACGCAGTATTTT	CSAPPRLASDTQYF
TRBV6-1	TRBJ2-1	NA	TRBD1	TGTGCCAGCAGTGATCCGGGACAGGGGGCAGGTGAGCAGTTCTTC	CASSDPGQGAGEQFF
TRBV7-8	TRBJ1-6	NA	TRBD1	TGTGCCAGCAGCAGAAGACAGGGGGAGAATTCACCCCTCCACTTT	CASSRRQGENSPLHF
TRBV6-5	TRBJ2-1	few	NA	TGTGCCAGCAGCCACTTCGGACCCGACAATGAGCAGTTCTTC	CASSHFGPDNEQFF
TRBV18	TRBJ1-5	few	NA	TGTGCCAGCTCACTCACAGGGTATGGCAATCAGCCCCAGCATTTT	CASSLTGYGNQPQHF
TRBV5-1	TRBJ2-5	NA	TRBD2	TGCGCCAGCAGGGCTGAGCGGGAGGAACGACGGGAGACCCAGTACTTC	CASRAEREERRETQYF
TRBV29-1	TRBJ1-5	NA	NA	TGCAGCGGTGGGGGGTGCCAGCCCCAGCATTTT	CSGGGCQPQHF
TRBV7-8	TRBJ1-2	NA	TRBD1	TGTGCCAGCAGCCCCCGGACAGGGAGGGATGGCTACACCTTC	CASSPRTGRDGYTF
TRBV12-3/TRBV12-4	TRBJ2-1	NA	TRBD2	TGTGCCAGCAGTTTCCCTAGCGGGGGGGGAGCGTATGAGCAGTTCTTC	CASSFPSGGGAYEQFF
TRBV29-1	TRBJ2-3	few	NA	TGCAGCGCCGAGAAAGGGACAGATACGCAGTATTTT	CSAEKGTDTQYF
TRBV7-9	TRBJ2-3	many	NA	TGTGCCAGCAGCCCTACCCCAGGGGAGACAGATACGCAGTATTTT	CASSPTPGETDTQYF
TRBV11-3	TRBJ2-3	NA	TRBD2	TGTGCCAGCGGAGACCCTTCCCCACTAGCGGCTAGCACAGATACGCAGTATTTT	CASGDPSPLAASTDTQYF
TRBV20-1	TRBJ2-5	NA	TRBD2	TGCAGTGCTACCAGACTAGCGGGGGGCCCGCCAGAGACCCAGTACTTC	CSATRLAGGPPETQYF
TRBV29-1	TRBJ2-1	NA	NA	TGCAGCGTCGATGCGGATAGGGGCCACAATGAGCAGTTCTTC	CSVDADRGHNEQFF
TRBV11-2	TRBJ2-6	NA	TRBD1	TGTGCCAGCAGCTTCTGGAGGACGGGACAGGGGGCTGGTGGGGCCAACGTCCTGACTTTC	CASSFWRTGQGAGGANVLTF
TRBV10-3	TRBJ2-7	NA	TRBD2	TGTGCCATCAGTGAGTCGTCGCGAACGGGGGGCGAGCAGTACTTC	CAISESSRTGGEQYF
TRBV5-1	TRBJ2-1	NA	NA	TGCGCCAGCAGCTTGCCGACTAGCTACAATGAGCAGTTCTTC	CASSLPTSYNEQFF
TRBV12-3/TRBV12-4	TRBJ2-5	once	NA	TGTGCCAGCAGTTTATTCTCACAAGAGACCCAGTACTTC	CASSLFSQETQYF
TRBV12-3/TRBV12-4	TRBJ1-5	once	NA	TGTGCCAGCAGTGTCGGGAGGGTGGGACTAAGTCAGTCGCTGAAGCCCCAGCATTTT	CASSVGRVGLSQSLKPQHF
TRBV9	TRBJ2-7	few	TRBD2	TGTGCCAGCAGCGTAGGACTAGCGGGGGGCTACGAGCAGTACTTC	CASSVGLAGGYEQYF
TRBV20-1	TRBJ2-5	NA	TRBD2	TGCAGTGCTAGAGATCTAGCGGGAGTTGGGGAGACCCAGTACTTC	CSARDLAGVGETQYF
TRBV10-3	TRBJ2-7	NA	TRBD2	TGTGCCATCAGCGGACTAGCGGGGGGCCCCTCCTACGAGCAGTACTTC	CAISGLAGGPSYEQYF
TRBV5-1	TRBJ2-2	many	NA	TGCGCCAGCAGCTTGGGAACACAGGAGCTGTTTTTT	CASSLGTQELFF
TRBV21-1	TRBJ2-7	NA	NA	TGTGCCAGCAGCAAAGCGCTGGGGCAGGGAGTCTACGAGCAGTACTTC	CASSKALGQGVYEQYF
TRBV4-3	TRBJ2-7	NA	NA	TGCGCCAGCAGCCAAGGGCGGGACAGATCCTACGGGCAGTACTTC	CASSQGRDRSYGQYF
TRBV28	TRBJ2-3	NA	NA	TGTGCCAGCAGTCCGACGGACAGTAGCACAGATACGCAGTATTTT	CASSPTDSSTDTQYF
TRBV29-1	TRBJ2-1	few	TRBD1	TGCAGCGTCCTCCTGGGACAGGGCTACAATGAGCAGTTCTTC	CSVLLGQGYNEQFF
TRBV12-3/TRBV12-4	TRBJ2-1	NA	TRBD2	TGTGCCAGCAGTTTAGTGGCGGGAGCTTACAATGAGCAGTTCTTC	CASSLVAGAYNEQFF
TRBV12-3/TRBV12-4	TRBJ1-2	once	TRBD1	TGTGCCAGCGGACAGGGGGTGTTAGGCTACACCTTC	CASGQGVLGYTF
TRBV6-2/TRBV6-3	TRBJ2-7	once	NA	TGTGCCACCTCCCAGGCGGGGACTCAGGAGTACTTC	CATSQAGTQEYF
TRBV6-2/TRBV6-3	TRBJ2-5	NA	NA	TGTGCCAGCAGTTACTCGAGAGGGAACCAAGAGACCCAGTACTTC	CASSYSRGNQETQYF
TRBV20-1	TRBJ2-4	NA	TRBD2	TGCAGTGGGACTAGCGGGAGAATGGCCAAAAACATTCAGTACTTC	CSGTSGRMAKNIQYF
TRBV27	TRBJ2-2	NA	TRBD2	TGTGCCAGCAGTGTACTAGCGGGGACCGGGGAGCTGTTTTTT	CASSVLAGTGELFF
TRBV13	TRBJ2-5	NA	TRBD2	TGTGCCAGCAGCAGGGGACTAGCGGGAGCTCAAGAGACCCAGTACTTC	CASSRGLAGAQETQYF
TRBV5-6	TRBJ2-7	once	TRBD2	TGTGCCAGCAGCTTGGGTACTAGCGGGAAATACGAGCAGTACTTC	CASSLGTSGKYEQYF
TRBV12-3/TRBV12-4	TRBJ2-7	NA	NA	TGTGCCAGCCGTAGGGGGGCTAGTATGTACGAGCAGTACTTC	CASRRGASMYEQYF
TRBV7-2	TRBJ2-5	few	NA	TGTGCCAGCAGCCCCAAGACTAGGTTCCTCGAGACCCAGTACTTC	CASSPKTRFLETQYF
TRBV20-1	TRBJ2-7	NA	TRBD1	TGCAGTGCTAAGCCCGGGACAGGTAGTCCCTACGAGCAGTACTTC	CSAKPGTGSPYEQYF
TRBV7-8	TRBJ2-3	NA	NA	TGTGCCAGCAGCTCCACAGCAAGCACAGATACGCAGTATTTT	CASSSTASTDTQYF
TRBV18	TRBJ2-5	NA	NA	TGTGCCAGCTCACCGGGACAACTAGAGACCCAGTACTTC	CASSPGQLETQYF
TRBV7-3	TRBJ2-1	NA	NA	TGTGCCAGCAGCTTAAACTTGCCAGGGAATATTAAGGACAATGAGCAGTTCTTC	CASSLNLPGNIKDNEQFF
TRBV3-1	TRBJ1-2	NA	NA	TGTGCCAGCAGCCGAAGACAGAAGGAGTATGGCTACACCTTC	CASSRRQKEYGYTF
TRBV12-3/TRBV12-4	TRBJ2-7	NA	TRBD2	TGTGCCAGCAGGCCCCCCTCGGGACTAGCCTACGAGCAGTACTTC	CASRPPSGLAYEQYF
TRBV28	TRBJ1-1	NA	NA	TGTGCCAGCAGTTTGTCTGCGTGGGGAAACACTGAAGCTTTCTTT	CASSLSAWGNTEAFF
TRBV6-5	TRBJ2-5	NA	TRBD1	TGTGCCAGCAGCCCCGGACAGGCTCGCGAGACCCAGTACTTC	CASSPGQARETQYF
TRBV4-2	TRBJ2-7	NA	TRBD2	TGTGCCAGCAGCCAGATAGCGGGCGAGCAGTACTTC	CASSQIAGEQYF
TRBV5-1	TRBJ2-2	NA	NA	TGCGCCAGCAGCTTAACTACAGGGAACACCGGGGAGCTGTTTTTT	CASSLTTGNTGELFF
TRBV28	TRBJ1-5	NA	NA	TGTGCCAGCAGTTCAAACGCCGGACTCTATCAGCCCCAGCATTTT	CASSSNAGLYQPQHF
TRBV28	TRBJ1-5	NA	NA	TGTGCCAGCAGTTTAGAGGGGCGCGGGGCCAATCAGCCCCAGCATTTT	CASSLEGRGANQPQHF
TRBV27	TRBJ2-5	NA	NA	TGTGCCAGCAGTCGCGCGGTCGAAGAGACCCAGTACTTC	CASSRAVEETQYF
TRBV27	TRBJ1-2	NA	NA	TGTGCCAGCAGTACCACGGGGGGATCTAACTATGGCTACACCTTC	CASSTTGGSNYGYTF
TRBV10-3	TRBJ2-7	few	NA	TGTGCCATCAGTGAGGACCGAACCTACGAGCAGTACTTC	CAISEDRTYEQYF
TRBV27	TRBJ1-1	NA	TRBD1	TGTGCCAGCAGTTTACAGGGGGCGCTTACTGAAGCTTTCTTT	CASSLQGALTEAFF
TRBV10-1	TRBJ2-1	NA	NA	TGCGCCAGCAGTGAGCCAGGCTACAATGAGCAGTTCTTC	CASSEPGYNEQFF
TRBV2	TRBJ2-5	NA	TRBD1	TGTGCCAGCAGTGACCTCGGGACAGGGATCCGGGAGACCCAGTACTTC	CASSDLGTGIRETQYF
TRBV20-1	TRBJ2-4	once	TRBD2	TGCAGCGCGGCGGGGGGACACAAAAACATTCAGTACTTC	CSAAGGHKNIQYF
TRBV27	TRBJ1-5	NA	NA	TGTGCCAGCAGTTTGACAAGGGGCCGGCAGCCCCAGCATTTT	CASSLTRGRQPQHF